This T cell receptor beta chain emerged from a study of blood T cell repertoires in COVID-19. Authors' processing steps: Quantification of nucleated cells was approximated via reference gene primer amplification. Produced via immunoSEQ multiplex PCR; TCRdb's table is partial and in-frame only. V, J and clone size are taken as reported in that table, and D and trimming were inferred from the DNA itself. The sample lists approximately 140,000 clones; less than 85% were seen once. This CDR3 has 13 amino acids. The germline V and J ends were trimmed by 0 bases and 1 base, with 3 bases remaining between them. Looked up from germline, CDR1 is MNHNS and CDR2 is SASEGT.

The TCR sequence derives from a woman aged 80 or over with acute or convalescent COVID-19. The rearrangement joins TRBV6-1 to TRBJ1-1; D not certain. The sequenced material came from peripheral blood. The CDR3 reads CASSEARNTEAFF. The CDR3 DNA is TGTGCCAGCAGTGAAGCGAGGAACACTGAAGCTTTCTTT.